These 21 T cell receptor beta chains came from one sample sequenced in a study of tumor and adjacent non-tumor tissue in lung cancer. Three rounds of nested PCR, following a modified ARM-PCR protocol, produced the TCRbeta library. One entry per CDR3 protein, called by TCRdb with MiXCR from the multiplex PCR reads. The sample lists about 120,000 distinct CDR3 sequences, over 75% occurring once. This sample's RNA came from whole unsorted tissue. Material for sequencing was lung tumor tissue. Every receptor here comes from a man aged 70 or older with non-small cell lung cancer.

This clonotype occurred a few times. The V call is TRBV11-2, the J call TRBJ2-3, with D maybe TRBD2 (7 bases). V lost 3 bases to trimming and J lost 6 bases, with 19 bases between them. The CDR3 sequence is 16 residues long. The germline V gene encodes CDR1 SGHAT and CDR2 FQNNGV. This CDR3 reads CASSFGGLALADTQYF. The CDR3 nucleotides are TGTGCCAGCAGCTTTGGGGGGCTAGCACTAGCGGATACGCAGTATTTT. Drawing the rest from reference TRBV11-2 and TRBJ2-3, the complete variable domain is EAGVAQSPRYKIIEKRQSVAFWCNPISGHATLYWYQQILGQGPKLLIQFQNNGVVDDSQLPKDRFSAERLKGVDSTLKIQPAKLEDSAVYLCASSFGGLALADTQYFGPGTRLTVL.

The chain employs TRBV29-1 and TRBJ1-2; the D is unclear. Germline assignment: CDR1 SQVTM and CDR2 ANQGSEA. Between the trimmed V and J ends, which lost 7 bases and 5 bases, there was a span of 17 bases. The CDR3 is 13 residues long. CDR3 protein: CSAEAELGYGYTF. As DNA, the CDR3 is TGCAGCGCCGAGGCAGAGTTGGGATATGGCTACACCTTC.

Comments on this clonotype: One end of the junction fails to match germline, which may point to a read error. The V gene is TRBV5-4, the J gene TRBJ2-1; tentative D call: TRBD1 (6 bases). Germline V lookup: CDR1 SGHNT, CDR2 YYREEE (reference sequence). The CDR3 contains 15 residues. This CDR3 reads CASSFGGMLGNEQFF. The CDR3 coding sequence is TGTGCCAGTAGCTTTGGGGGCATGCTGGGGAATGAGCAGTTCTTC.

With regard to this clonotype: A read error may be the cause here, since a much bigger clone is one base away. DNA for the CDR3: TGTACCAGCAGCTTAGCTAATAGTAATGGCTACACCTTC. This gives the protein CTSSLANSNGYTF. V usage is TRBV11-2 and J usage is TRBJ1-2; no clear D gene. CDR1 SGHAT and CDR2 FQNNGV come from the germline V gene. The CDR3 totals 13 residues.

This clonotype was observed a handful of times. A single base separates this from a much larger clone, so it may be a read error. No conserved phenylalanine or tryptophan ends this CDR3, so it is likely a read error. The CDR3 reads CASRKLNLPLHS. DNA of the CDR3: TGTGCCAGCAGAAAACTTAATTTACCCCTCCACTCT. This sequence joins TRBV6-5 and TRBJ1-6; D remains unclear. The CDR3 has 12 residues. Germline-derived CDR1 and CDR2 are MNHEY and SVGAGI.

With respect to this clonotype: Germline is not matched at one junction end, which may reflect a read error. The chain links TRBV11-2 to TRBJ2-3; D might be TRBD1 or TRBD2, each matching 5 bases. Germline V lookup: CDR1 SGHAT, CDR2 FQNNGV. The CDR3 sequence is 14 residues long. The CDR3 is CASRLGIGADTQYF. The CDR3 nucleotides read TGTGCCAGCAGATTAGGAATCGGGGCAGATACCCAGTATTTT. The variable domain in full, with the rest retrieved from reference TRBV11-2 and TRBJ2-3, is EAGVAQSPRYKIIEKRQSVAFWCNPISGHATLYWYQQILGQGPKLLIQFQNNGVVDDSQLPKDRFSAERLKGVDSTLKIQPAKLEDSAVYLCASRLGIGADTQYFGPGTRLTVL.

This clonotype was seen repeatedly, ten times or more. This CDR3 reads CASSLQYLSYEQYF. The CDR3 nucleotides are TGTGCCAGCAGCTTGCAATATCTATCCTACGAGCAGTACTTC. This chain links TRBV5-5 with TRBJ2-7; no clear D. The CDR3 has 14 residues. Trimming pared 1 base from V and 1 base from J, leaving 9 bases between. Germline values: CDR1 SGHKS, CDR2 YYEKEE (reference sequence).

This clonotype was detected ten times or more. The V gene is TRBV6-2 or TRBV6-3, the J gene TRBJ2-5; 9 nucleotides match TRBD2. Germline V CDR1 and CDR2: MNHEY, SVGEGT. Trimming took 7 bases from V and 5 from J; bases not matched to a gene: 8. The CDR3 is made up of 14 amino acids. CDR3 residues: CASTLAGAMETQYF. The CDR3 DNA reads as TGTGCCAGCACCTTAGCGGGAGCGATGGAGACCCAGTACTTC.

The table lists this clonotype with many counts. CDR3 in DNA: TGTGCCACCACGGCATCCAGAGGCGTTAACACAGATACGCAGTATTTT. Its translation is CATTASRGVNTDTQYF. The chain links TRBV6-2 or TRBV6-3 to TRBJ2-3; D is unclear. Trimming stripped 10 bases from V and 2 bases from J, with 22 bases between. This CDR3 region has 16 residues. From germline, CDR1 is MNHEY and CDR2 SVGEGT.

Notes on this clonotype: The CDR3 does not end in the conserved phenylalanine or tryptophan, so this is likely a read error. The chain joins TRBV20-1 to TRBJ2-7; D is possibly TRBD1 (5 bases). Germline V gene lookup returns CDR1 DFQATT and CDR2 SNEGSKA (reference sequence). The CDR3 runs to 13 residues. Here the CDR3 reads CNAYPRGVGEQYL. CDR3 in DNA: TGCAATGCTTACCCAAGGGGCGTGGGCGAGCAGTACCTC.

Turning to this clonotype: This could be a read error, since a much larger clone is one nucleotide away. The J gene is TRBJ1-5, the V gene TRBV5-1; tentatively, D is TRBD1 (5 bases). The CDR3 is made up of 13 amino acids. V was pared by 8 bases and J by 7 bases, with 16 bases between. Germline assignment: CDR1 SGHRS and CDR2 YFSETQ. CDR3 coding DNA: TGCGCCAGGAGCCACGGGCGGGGGCAGCCCCAGCATTTT. Translation: CARSHGRGQPQHF.

Remarks on this clonotype: Compared with germline, one end of the junction differs, possibly owing to a read error. The chain joins TRBV6-6 to TRBJ2-6; a weak D match, TRBD1 (5 bases). There are 17 residues in the CDR3. Per germline, CDR1 MNHNY and CDR2 SVGAGI (reference sequence). DNA for the CDR3: TGTGCTAGCAGTCCTTATACGATGAGCTCTGGGGCCAGCGTCCTGACTTTC. The encoded protein is CASSPYTMSSGASVLTF.

This clonotype has a single count. The germline gene is not matched at one end of the junction; a read error may be the cause. V is TRBV6-1 and J is TRBJ2-6, with D possibly being TRBD2 (5 bases). Germline CDR1 and CDR2: MNHNS and SASEGT. The CDR3 has 13 residues. The CDR3, as DNA: TGTGCCGGCGGGCACTCTGGGACCAACGTCCTGACTTTC. It yields the protein CAGGHSGTNVLTF.

A word on this clonotype: At one boundary the junction diverges from the germline segment, which might be a read error. The chain combines TRBV10-3 with TRBJ2-1, with 9 bases matching TRBD2. The CDR3 is 18 residues long. CDR1 and CDR2 from the germline V gene are ENHRY and SYGVKD. This chain's CDR3 is CATSSNSSRGGTYNEQLF. In DNA, the CDR3 is TGTGCCACCAGTTCCAATTCCTCGCGGGGGGGAACCTACAATGAGCAGCTCTTC.

J is TRBJ2-5 and V is TRBV11-3; D unclear. Germline V gene sequence: CDR1 SGHNT, CDR2 YENEEA. The CDR3 has 14 amino acids. V dropped 0 bases and J dropped 5 bases, with 10 bases sitting between them. The CDR3 DNA reads TGTGCCAGCAGCTTAGATCTAAATCCGGAGACCCAGTACTTC. It specifies CASSLDLNPETQYF. The entire variable domain, with the rest obtained from reference TRBV11-3 and TRBJ2-5, is as follows: EAGVVQSPRYKIIEKKQPVAFWCNPISGHNTLYWYLQNLGQGPELLIRYENEEAVDDSQLPKDRFSAERLKGVDSTLKIQPAELGDSAVYLCASSLDLNPETQYFGPGTRLLVL.

Details on this clonotype: The junction departs from germline at one end; a sequencing error may be responsible. The chain links TRBV6-2 or TRBV6-3 to TRBJ1-1; TRBD1 is a possible D gene (6 bases). The CDR3 runs 12 residues. Germline V gene lookup returns CDR1 MNHEY and CDR2 SVGEGT. CDR3 in amino acids: CASRDSNIEAFF. The CDR3 DNA sequence: TGTGCCAGCAGGGACAGTAACATTGAAGCTTTCTTT.

J is TRBJ2-2 and V is TRBV29-1, with D tentatively TRBD1 or TRBD2 (6 bases each). The CDR3 has 14 residues. Germline V lookup: CDR1 SQVTM, CDR2 ANQGSEA. Between the trimmed V and J ends, which lost 7 bases and 13 bases, there was a span of 25 bases. The CDR3 sequence is CSANIVGGTGGLFF. Here the CDR3 DNA reads TGCAGCGCTAACATAGTGGGGGGCACCGGTGGGCTGTTTTTT.

Notes on this clonotype: A junction boundary mismatches the germline segment, possibly from a read error. The rearrangement links TRBV29-1 to TRBJ1-2; D unresolved. This CDR3 contains 13 residues. Germline V gene lookup returns CDR1 SQVTM and CDR2 ANQGSEA. The CDR3, as DNA: TGCAGCGCCCCCTCCGAGACTAACCATGGCTACACCTTC. Encoded protein: CSAPSETNHGYTF.

Remarks on this clonotype: This CDR3 fails to terminate in the conserved phenylalanine or tryptophan, so it likely reflects a read error. It is unclear where the CDR3 begins or ends on the DNA, so no DNA is shown, and the CDR3 is as TCRdb lists it. The chain carries TRBV12-3 or TRBV12-4 and TRBJ2-5; TRBD1, the D gene given by the table, was not confirmed from the DNA. The CDR3 is made up of 14 amino acids, end residues included. This CDR3 is CASSFRDRQETKYL.

On this clonotype: Without the conserved terminal phenylalanine or tryptophan, this CDR3 likely stems from a read error. It is unclear where the CDR3 begins or ends on the DNA, so no DNA is shown, and the CDR3 is as TCRdb lists it. The chain combines TRBV7-8 with TRBJ1-1. Germline loops: CDR1 SGHVS, CDR2 FQNEAQ. The CDR3 is 13 residues long, ends included. The CDR3 loop reads CASSSGINTEAIL.

V is TRBV20-1 and J is TRBJ2-7, with D unresolved. Germline V CDR1 and CDR2: DFQATT, SNEGSKA (reference sequence). V dropped 8 bases and J dropped 5 bases, with 16 bases sitting between them. This CDR3 has 12 amino acids. The CDR3 is CSSLVTPDEQYF. In DNA form, the CDR3 reads TGCAGTAGCCTCGTGACACCTGACGAGCAGTACTTC.